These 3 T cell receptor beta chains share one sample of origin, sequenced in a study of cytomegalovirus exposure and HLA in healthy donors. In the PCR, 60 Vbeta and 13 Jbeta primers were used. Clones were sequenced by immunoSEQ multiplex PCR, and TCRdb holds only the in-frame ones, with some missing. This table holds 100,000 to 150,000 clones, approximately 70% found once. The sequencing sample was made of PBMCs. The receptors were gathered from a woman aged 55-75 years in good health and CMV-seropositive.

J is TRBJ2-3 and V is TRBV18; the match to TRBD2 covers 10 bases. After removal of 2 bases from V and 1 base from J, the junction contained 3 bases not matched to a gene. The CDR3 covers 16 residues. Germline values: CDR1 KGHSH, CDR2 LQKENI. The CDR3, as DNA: TGTGCCAGCTCACCAGGAAGCGGGGGGGGCACAGATACGCAGTATTTT. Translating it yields CASSPGSGGGTDTQYF.

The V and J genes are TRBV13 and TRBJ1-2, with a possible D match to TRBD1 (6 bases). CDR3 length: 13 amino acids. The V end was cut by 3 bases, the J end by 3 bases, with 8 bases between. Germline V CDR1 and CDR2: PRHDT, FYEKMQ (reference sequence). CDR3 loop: CASSFRTDYGYTF. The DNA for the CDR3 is TGTGCCAGCAGCTTTAGGACAGACTATGGCTACACCTTC. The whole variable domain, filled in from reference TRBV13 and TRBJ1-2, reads AAGVIQSPRHLIKEKRETATLKCYPIPRHDTVYWYQQGPGQDPQFLISFYEKMQSDKGSIPDRFSAQQFSDYHSELNMSSLELGDSALYFCASSFRTDYGYTFGSGTRLTVV.

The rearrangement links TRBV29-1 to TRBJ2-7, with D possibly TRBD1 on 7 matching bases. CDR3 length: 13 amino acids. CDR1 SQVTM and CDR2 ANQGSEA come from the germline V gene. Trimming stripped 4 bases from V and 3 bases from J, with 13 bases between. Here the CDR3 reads CSVAGQGGYEQYF. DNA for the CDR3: TGCAGCGTTGCAGGCCAGGGGGGCTACGAGCAGTACTTC.